This T cell receptor beta chain was identified in a study of blood T cell repertoires in COVID-19. The overall study: Donors in the United States, Italy and Spain gave samples during acute or convalescent COVID-19. Sample material is recorded as cDNA or gDNA derived from T cells, B-cell-depleted T cells, or PBMCs.

Clones were sequenced by immunoSEQ multiplex PCR, and TCRdb holds only the in-frame ones, with some missing. The data hold a few hundred thousand clones, with approximately 89% observed a single time. V lost 4 bases and J lost 5, with 9 bases in between. Germline V gene lookup returns CDR1 LNHDA and CDR2 SQIVND (reference sequence). The CDR3 runs to 13 residues. The specimen sequenced was peripheral blood. The V call is TRBV19, the J call TRBJ2-1, with a tentative D call TRBD2 (6 bases). The receptor comes from a woman under 40 with COVID-19, enrolled during active disease. In nucleotides, the CDR3 is TGTGCCAGTAGTAGCGGGGCCGACAATGAGCAGTTCTTC. It yields the protein CASSSGADNEQFF.